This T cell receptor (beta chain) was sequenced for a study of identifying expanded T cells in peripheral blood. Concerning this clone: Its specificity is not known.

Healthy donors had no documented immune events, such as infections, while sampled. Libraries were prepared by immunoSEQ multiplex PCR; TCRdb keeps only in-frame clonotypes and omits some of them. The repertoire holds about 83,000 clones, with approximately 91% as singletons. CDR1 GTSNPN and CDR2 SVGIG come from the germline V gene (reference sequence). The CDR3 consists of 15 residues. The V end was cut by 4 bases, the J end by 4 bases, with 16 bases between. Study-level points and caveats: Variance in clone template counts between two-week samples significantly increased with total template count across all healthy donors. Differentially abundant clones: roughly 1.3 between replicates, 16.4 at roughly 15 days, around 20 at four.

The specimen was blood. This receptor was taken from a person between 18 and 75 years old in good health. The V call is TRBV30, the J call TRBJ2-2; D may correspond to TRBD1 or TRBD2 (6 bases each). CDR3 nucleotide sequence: TGTGCCTGGAACGTTGGGGGGCTCCTCACCGGGGAGCTGTTTTTT. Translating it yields CAWNVGGLLTGELFF.